These 14 T cell receptor beta chains came from one sample sequenced in a study of blood T cells in healthy people across ages. The second PCR ran roughly 7 to 12 cycles with a sample-barcoded 5' primer and J-beta primers. TCRdb itself ran the 5' RACE reads through MiXCR, one entry per CDR3 protein. The sample has around 1.5 million distinct CDR3 sequences; 30% to 40% are singletons. Sample: blood. The receptors here all came from a woman in her 30s in good health.

The rearrangement uses TRBV27 and TRBJ2-3, with D hard to call. The germline V gene has CDR1 MNHEY and CDR2 SMNVEV (reference sequence). Trimming pared 5 bases from V and 4 bases from J, leaving 19 bases between. The CDR3 runs 16 residues. The CDR3 is CASSPLDPWLADTQYF. The CDR3 DNA follows: TGTGCCAGCAGTCCGCTGGATCCTTGGTTGGCAGATACGCAGTATTTT.

This clonotype was observed once. V is TRBV30 and J is TRBJ1-5; no firm D call. The CDR3 has 14 residues. Per germline, CDR1 GTSNPN and CDR2 SVGIG (reference sequence). V was shortened by 1 base and J by 5 bases, with 12 bases between the two germline ends. The CDR3 loop is CAWSDLRLDQPQHF. Here the CDR3 DNA reads TGTGCCTGGAGTGATCTTCGGTTAGATCAGCCCCAGCATTTT.

The gene calls are TRBV6-9 and TRBJ2-7, with 7 bases lining up with TRBD2. J lost 6 bases, V lost 6 bases, and 8 bases had no gene match. The CDR3 is 13 amino acids. From germline, CDR1 is MNHGY and CDR2 SVAAGI. CDR3 nucleotide sequence: TGTGCCAGCAGGGGGGGGGGAAGCTGCGAGCAGTACTTC. It codes for CASRGGGSCEQYF.

This chain joins TRBV6-5 and TRBJ2-3; D may be TRBD2 (5 bases). The CDR3 length is 14 residues. V was pared by 1 base and J by 5 bases, with 10 bases between. Germline loops: CDR1 MNHEY, CDR2 SVGAGI. CDR3 coding DNA: TGTGCCAGCAGTTACTTGCGGGTCGGAGATACGCAGTATTTT. Translated: CASSYLRVGDTQYF.

This rearrangement joins TRBV20-1 to TRBJ2-7, with 14 bases that match TRBD2. This CDR3 spans 16 amino acids. The trim removed 4 bases at V and 2 bases at J, leaving 7 bases unmatched. Germline V gene sequence: CDR1 DFQATT, CDR2 SNEGSKA (reference sequence). CDR3 amino acids: CSATVGLAGGTYEQYF. CDR3 DNA: TGCAGTGCTACAGTCGGACTAGCGGGAGGAACCTACGAGCAGTACTTC.

This clonotype was detected only a few times. The chain couples TRBV21-1 to TRBJ1-5; the table's D call TRBD1 went unverified against the DNA. TRBV21-1 is classified as a pseudogene. This CDR3 has 18 amino acids. CDR3 region: CARPWTDGGQVPNQPQHF. CDR3 nucleotides: TGTGCCAGACCGTGGACAGATGGGGGACAGGTGCCCAATCAGCCCCAGCATTTT.

The rearrangement links TRBV7-2 to TRBJ1-5, with 7 bases identical to TRBD1. From germline, CDR1 is SGHTA and CDR2 FQGNSA. The CDR3 has 16 amino acids. The V segment lost 5 bases and the J segment 0 bases; nucleotides outside the gene matches: 7. The CDR3 protein is CASSPRGDISNQPQHF. CDR3 nucleotide sequence: TGTGCCAGCAGCCCCAGGGGGGACATTAGCAATCAGCCCCAGCATTTT.

This clonotype was seen many times. This chain links TRBV15 with TRBJ2-5, with TRBD1 identical over 7 bases. Germline CDR1 is LNHNV and CDR2 is YYDKDF (reference sequence). The V segment lost 5 bases and the J segment 2 bases; nucleotides outside the gene matches: 2. The CDR3 extends over 13 amino acids. The CDR3 reads CATSWDRQETQYF. The DNA of the CDR3 is TGTGCCACCAGCTGGGACAGACAAGAGACCCAGTACTTC.

The chain recombines TRBV20-1 with TRBJ2-7; TRBD1 agrees at 7 bases. The CDR3 spans 13 residues. The J segment lost 3 bases and the V segment lost 5 bases, leaving 7 bases of the junction unmatched. CDR1 is DFQATT, CDR2 SNEGSKA, per germline (reference sequence). This chain's CDR3 is CSAWTGEDYEQYF. In nucleotides, the CDR3 is TGCAGTGCTTGGACAGGAGAAGACTACGAGCAGTACTTC.

The gene calls are TRBV12-3 or TRBV12-4 and TRBJ2-1, with D possibly TRBD2 on 6 matching bases. CDR3 length: 14 residues. Between the trimmed V and J ends, which lost 6 bases and 0 bases, there was a span of 9 bases. CDR3 DNA sequence: TGTGCCAGCAGGTTTAGCGGCTCCTACAATGAGCAGTTCTTC. This encodes CASRFSGSYNEQFF.

The rearrangement uses TRBV4-1 and TRBJ1-4; maybe TRBD1 (5 bases). The CDR3 contains 17 residues. V was pared by 4 bases and J by 2 bases, with 17 bases between. Germline V gives CDR1 MGHRA, CDR2 YSYEKL. The CDR3 coding sequence is TGCGCCAGCAGCCTGATTCCCCTGGGGGAGACTAATGAAAAACTGTTTTTT. It codes for CASSLIPLGETNEKLFF.

The chain combines TRBV9 with TRBJ2-2, with D maybe TRBD2 (5 bases). Germline loops: CDR1 SGDLS, CDR2 YYNGEE. The CDR3 is 13 residues long. Trimming removed 4 bases at V and 3 bases at J, with 7 bases between. The CDR3 loop is CASSPDYTGELFF. CDR3 bases: TGTGCCAGCAGCCCGGACTACACCGGGGAGCTGTTTTTT.

The chain has TRBV12-3 or TRBV12-4 and TRBJ1-6; 8 positions match TRBD1. This CDR3 has 13 amino acids. The V segment lost 5 bases and the J segment 11 bases; nucleotides outside the gene matches: 5. This CDR3 is CASSGQGNTPLHF. In DNA, the CDR3 is TGTGCCAGCAGTGGACAGGGAAACACACCCCTCCACTTT.

The V and J genes are TRBV6-5 and TRBJ2-3; 8 positions agree with TRBD2. This CDR3 comprises 14 residues. Looked up from germline, CDR1 is MNHEY and CDR2 is SVGAGI. Unmatched junction bases numbered 7, after V lost 5 bases and J lost 6 bases. CDR3 coding DNA: TGTGCCAGCAGTGCCCGGGGGGGCGAGGATACGCAGTATTTT. This sequence encodes CASSARGGEDTQYF.